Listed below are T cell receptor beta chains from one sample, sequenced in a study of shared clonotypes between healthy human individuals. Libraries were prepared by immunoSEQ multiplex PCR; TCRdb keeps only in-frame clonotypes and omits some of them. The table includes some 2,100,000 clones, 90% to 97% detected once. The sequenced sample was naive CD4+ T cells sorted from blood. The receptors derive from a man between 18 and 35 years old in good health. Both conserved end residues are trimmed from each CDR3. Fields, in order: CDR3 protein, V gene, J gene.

CDR3: ASSPVGAGANVLT
V: TRBV4-1
J: TRBJ2-6

CDR3: ASSLISLPANYGYT
V: TRBV28
J: TRBJ1-2

CDR3: ASSPAGGQENYGYT
V: TRBV7-9
J: TRBJ1-2

CDR3: ASSELSRGGNEQF
V: TRBV6-1
J: TRBJ2-1

CDR3: ASSPVLGETQY
V: TRBV7-2
J: TRBJ2-5

CDR3: ASSLTRGSSTDTQY
V: TRBV5-1
J: TRBJ2-3

CDR3: ASSRGQSQPGELF
V: TRBV2
J: TRBJ2-2

CDR3: ASSLGQAITDTQY
V: TRBV5-4
J: TRBJ2-3

CDR3: ASSLLAGSSTDTQY
V: TRBV11-2
J: TRBJ2-3

CDR3: AGGSLKYNEQF
V: TRBV6-1
J: TRBJ2-1

CDR3: ASSLWRVGGNQPQH
V: TRBV28
J: TRBJ1-5

CDR3: ASSSSMEYGSQETQY
V: TRBV5-4
J: TRBJ2-5

CDR3: ASSWKGQGAREQY
V: TRBV7-8
J: TRBJ2-7

CDR3: ASSIGGISNQPQH
V: TRBV19
J: TRBJ1-5

CDR3: TSSQVAGETQY
V: TRBV1
J: TRBJ2-5

CDR3: ASSASGGAYEQY
V: TRBV6-1
J: TRBJ2-7

CDR3: ASSRQGADTQY
V: TRBV6-1
J: TRBJ2-3

CDR3: ASSHTIKINYGYT
V: TRBV6-5
J: TRBJ1-2

CDR3: ATSTGTSYNEQF
V: TRBV15
J: TRBJ2-1

CDR3: ASSTSGVYGNTIY
V: TRBV5-1
J: TRBJ1-3

CDR3: ASKLQSGNTIY
V: TRBV19
J: TRBJ1-3

CDR3: AWSAGIFPYEQY
V: TRBV30
J: TRBJ2-7

CDR3: AITGGPNTGELF
V: TRBV10-3
J: TRBJ2-2

CDR3: AWINPQGSGRAYNEQF
V: TRBV30
J: TRBJ2-1

CDR3: ASSSWTGTGNTIY
V: TRBV7-2
J: TRBJ1-3

CDR3: ASSPGRAGPTEAF
V: TRBV10-1
J: TRBJ1-1

CDR3: ASSYNPYEQY
V: TRBV6-6
J: TRBJ2-7

CDR3: ASSTLGTVPGYT
V: TRBV2
J: TRBJ1-2

CDR3: ASSPRLAQETQY
V: TRBV9
J: TRBJ2-5

CDR3: ASSLGAGTSQETQY
V: TRBV5-1
J: TRBJ2-5

CDR3: ASSEGGADTQY
V: TRBV2
J: TRBJ2-3

CDR3: ASSPQGAGTGELF
V: TRBV7-3
J: TRBJ2-2

CDR3: ASSQDWSMVNEKLF
V: TRBV4-3
J: TRBJ1-4

CDR3: ASSPYTDTQY
V: TRBV19
J: TRBJ2-3

CDR3: ASSLVEAFSGNTIY
V: TRBV5-1
J: TRBJ1-3

CDR3: ASSYRDSSYEQY
V: TRBV27
J: TRBJ2-7

CDR3: ASTIPAGGYEQY
V: TRBV2
J: TRBJ2-7

CDR3: ASSREGSRWETQY
V: TRBV27
J: TRBJ2-5

CDR3: ASSPSTSSYNEQF
V: TRBV7-9
J: TRBJ2-1

CDR3: ASSLAPGQGNEKLF
V: TRBV5-4
J: TRBJ1-4

CDR3: AISGGPEVATNEKLF
V: TRBV10-3
J: TRBJ1-4

CDR3: ASSSQGAIVYEQY
V: TRBV5-1
J: TRBJ2-7

CDR3: ASSEAWDQTD
V: TRBV6-1
J: TRBJ2-4

CDR3: ASSSRDRGSGANVLT
V: TRBV5-4
J: TRBJ2-6

CDR3: ASSLSVRRQDLNQPQH
V: TRBV28
J: TRBJ1-5

CDR3: ASSWGRNTEAF
V: TRBV7-2
J: TRBJ1-1

CDR3: ASKREGTEAF
V: TRBV6-5
J: TRBJ1-1

CDR3: ASSPPGADPYEQY
V: TRBV9
J: TRBJ2-7